The TCR beta chain described here comes from a study of blood T cell repertoires in COVID-19. On the study more broadly: Acute and convalescent COVID-19 samples came from the United States, Italy and Spain. The analysed material was cDNA or gDNA that came from T cells, B-cell-depleted T cells, or PBMCs.

As originally analysed: Researchers report that nucleated cell counts were estimated from reference gene primer amplification. Some clones are missing from TCRdb's copy, which holds only in-frame ones; the method was immunoSEQ multiplex PCR. V, J and clone size were drawn from that table, and D and trimming were deduced from the DNA. In the table there are a few hundred thousand clones, approximately 92% of which are singletons. Enrolled during active infection, Seattle patients were then followed longitudinally. Germline V gene sequence: CDR1 PRHDT, CDR2 FYEKMQ (reference sequence). The CDR3 is 14 residues long. V lost 4 bases, J lost 2 bases, and 1 base stayed unmatched.

The source material was peripheral blood. The V call is TRBV13, the J call TRBJ2-7; 11 bases are a match to TRBD2. This receptor was obtained from a person aged 18 to 29 with COVID-19, enrolled during active disease. The CDR3 loop is CASSSTSGTYEQYF. CDR3 DNA: TGTGCCAGCAGCTCGACTAGCGGGACCTACGAGCAGTACTTC.